The 8 T cell receptor beta chains given below trace back to one sample, sequenced in a study of cytomegalovirus exposure and HLA in healthy donors. Sequenced by immunoSEQ multiplex PCR; TCRdb stores in-frame clones only, minus some. The sample lists 82,000 or so clones; around 95% were seen once. Sequencing was carried out using PBMCs. These receptors originate from a woman between 18 and 29 years old in good health and CMV-seronegative.

The chain joins TRBV29-1 to TRBJ1-1, with TRBD1 as a possible D gene (5 bases). V lost 4 bases, J lost 0 bases, and 18 bases lay in between. Germline V lookup: CDR1 SQVTM, CDR2 ANQGSEA. The CDR3 has 16 amino acids. CDR3 DNA sequence: TGCAGCGTTGTGGCGCAGGGCAGTGGAGTGAACACTGAAGCTTTCTTT. Amino acids: CSVVAQGSGVNTEAFF.

The chain carries TRBV19 and TRBJ2-5, with a possible D match to TRBD2 (6 bases). The CDR3 consists of 13 residues. The ends were cut back, 3 bases at V and 5 bases at J, with 10 bases in the middle. CDR1 is LNHDA, CDR2 SQIVND, per germline (reference sequence). DNA of the CDR3: TGTGCCAGTAGTATTAGGGACTGGGAGACCCAGTACTTC. It codes for CASSIRDWETQYF. Full variable domain (rest looked up from reference TRBV19 and TRBJ2-5): DGGITQSPKYLFRKEGQNVTLSCEQNLNHDAMYWYRQDPGQGLRLIYYSQIVNDFQKGDIAEGYSVSREKKESFPLTVTSAQKNPTAFYLCASSIRDWETQYFGPGTRLLVL.

This chain joins TRBV4-1 and TRBJ2-7; TRBD2 might be the D (5 bases). V shed 0 bases and J shed 3 bases, with 9 bases lying between them. The germline CDR1 and CDR2 sequences are MGHRA and YSYEKL. The CDR3 contains 14 residues. The CDR3 sequence: CASSQEADYYEQYF. CDR3 sequence (DNA): TGCGCCAGCAGCCAAGAGGCAGACTACTACGAGCAGTACTTC.

The chain is built from TRBV6-5 and TRBJ1-5; D remains ambiguous. V dropped 6 bases and J dropped 3 bases, with 9 bases sitting between them. The CDR3 loop spans 13 amino acids. Germline CDR1 reads MNHEY; CDR2 reads SVGAGI. The CDR3 loop reads CASSPANNQPQHF. CDR3 DNA: TGTGCCAGCAGCCCCGCGAACAATCAGCCCCAGCATTTT.

The chain has TRBV19 and TRBJ2-1; a weak D match, TRBD1 (6 bases). Trimming removed 7 bases at V and 4 bases at J, with 11 bases between. The CDR3 runs 13 residues. Germline loops: CDR1 LNHDA, CDR2 SQIVND (reference sequence). This CDR3 reads CASTKDSYNEQFF. As DNA, the CDR3 is TGTGCCAGTACCAAGGACAGTTACAATGAGCAGTTCTTC.

The chain recombines TRBV7-2 with TRBJ2-7; D is ambiguous. The CDR3 has 11 residues. From germline, CDR1 is SGHTA and CDR2 FQGNSA. DNA for the CDR3: TGTGGGCGGATGAACCCCGACGAGCAGTACTTC. Its translation: CGRMNPDEQYF.

The chain carries TRBV5-4 and TRBJ2-5; D not certain. Trimming removed 4 bases at V and 1 base at J, with 5 bases between. CDR3 size: 12 residues. The germline gives CDR1 SGHNT, CDR2 YYREEE (reference sequence). The CDR3 protein is CASSELQETQYF. The CDR3 DNA follows: TGTGCCAGCAGCGAACTCCAAGAGACCCAGTACTTC.

The V call is TRBV5-1, the J call TRBJ1-1; D is perhaps TRBD1 (6 bases). Germline V gene lookup returns CDR1 SGHRS and CDR2 YFSETQ. This CDR3 has 14 amino acids. V was pared by 0 bases and J by 10 bases, with 16 bases between. In nucleotides, the CDR3 is TGCGCCAGCAGCTTGGAAGGGGGTGTTACTCGAGCTTTCTTT. Translated: CASSLEGGVTRAFF.